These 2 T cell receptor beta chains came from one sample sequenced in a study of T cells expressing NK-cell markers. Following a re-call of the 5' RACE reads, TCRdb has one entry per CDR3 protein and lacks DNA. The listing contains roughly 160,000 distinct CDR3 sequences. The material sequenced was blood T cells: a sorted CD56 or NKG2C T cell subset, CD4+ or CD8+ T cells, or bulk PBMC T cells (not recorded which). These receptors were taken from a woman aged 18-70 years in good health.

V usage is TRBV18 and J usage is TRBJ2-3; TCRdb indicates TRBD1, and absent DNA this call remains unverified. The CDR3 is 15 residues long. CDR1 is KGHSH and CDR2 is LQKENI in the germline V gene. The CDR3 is CASSPQTGFTDTQYF.

This CDR3 is CASSLGQGTAPLHF. The chain joins TRBV5-1 to TRBJ1-6; TCRdb selects TRBD1, and the lack of DNA leaves this call unchecked. The CDR3 totals 14 residues. Germline V gives CDR1 SGHRS, CDR2 YFSETQ.